Included here is one T cell receptor (beta chain) sequence, with context. The antigen it recognizes is unknown. No base-level quality is on record; no much larger clone is a single base apart. This sample is part of a study of identical twins (dated by TCRdb to about 2016). Notes on the research overall: To test whether fetal clonotypes persist, the study used deep sequencing on TCR alpha and beta repertoires from monozygotic twins, unrelated adults of various ages, and cord blood. To rule out contamination, replicate twin experiments were performed at different times with different library preparation protocols.

Every donor in the study was a healthy Caucasian. The CDR3 runs 17 residues from the cysteine to the phenylalanine. Only the CDR3 DNA is retained, 51 bases long and in frame from the first base. Unmatched junction bases come to 3, with V trimmed by 1 base and J by 0 bases. CDR1 and CDR2 are drawn from the germline V gene (reference sequence): MNHNY, SVGAGI. Receptor amplification or capture employed 5' RACE. Reads for this sample came from an Illumina HiSeq 2000. A universal primer binding site was introduced by template switching, and a unique molecular identifier was present in the final cDNA, enabling accurate counting of TCR cDNA molecules. Specific primers in the conserved constant-segment region were used to synthesize first-strand cDNA for the TCR alpha and beta chains. To control for contamination, each cDNA library was double barcoded with a SMART-Mk sample barcode plus Illumina barcodes. TruSeq adapter sequences and Illumina sample barcodes were added in two successive PCR steps. The Illumina HiSeq platform was used with custom primers to sequence TCR alpha and beta cDNA libraries. The published analysis was carried out like this. MiGEC processed the raw reads to extract unique molecular identifiers, while MiXCR was used to determine the CDR3 positions. Recombination models were inferred per individual with the repgenHMM and IGoR tools using an EM algorithm. Shared clonotypes were analyzed with the tcR package in R, and sharing was normalized by the product of cloneset sizes. Out-of-frame nonproductive sequences were analyzed to study raw recombination free of thymic and clonal selection effects. TCRdb reanalyzed the raw reads on its own, using fastp at Q25 for trimming and MiXCR for clone calling, and kept in-frame beta chains. All rows with the same CDR3 protein become a single entry with the most common DNA and genes. What appears here as the V and J calls and clone size reflects TCRdb's work, not the paper's. A total of some 1,600,000 distinct CDR3 sequences appear in this sample, roughly a third of them only once. Clones ranked in the top ten supply around 0.3% of the sample.

What the authors observed across the whole study: In monozygotic twins, out-of-frame TCR alpha sharing was systematically underestimated by recombination models, although the models agreed with sharing between unrelated individuals. Fewer insertions were carried by abundant cord blood beta clonotypes; a weaker similar trend was observed in young adult naive repertoires, while no such trend was observed in memory repertoires. Zero-insertion analyses could be partly confounded by invariant T cells such as MAIT and iNKT, though diverse VJ usage argued against such confounding for most clonotypes. Compared with coincidental sharing between unrelated individuals, out-of-frame TCR alpha sequences shared between twins had an excess of sequences with low generation probability. The excess sharing between twins in beta out-of-frame sequences was weaker because fewer shared sequences reduced the signal-to-noise ratio. Because the same donors could not be followed over many years, conclusions were based on cross-sectional statistical analysis.

The chain is encoded by TRBV6-6 joined to TRBJ2-2; 9 middle bases align to TRBD1. The sequence derives from a newborn girl in good health. The sample was cord blood. CDR3 loop: CASSYLGQGANTGELFF. The DNA is TGTGCCAGCAGTTACTTGGGACAGGGAGCGAACACCGGGGAGCTGTTTTTT.